This T cell receptor (beta chain) is from a study of beta chain features in type 1 diabetes (dated by TCRdb to about 2018). General notes on the study: Patients and healthy donors did not differ in mean age, gender distribution, total cell number or subset yield. Whereas all 30 or so donors provided naive and central memory subsets, regulatory and stem cell-like memory subsets were isolated from just 8 patients and roughly eight healthy donors. In the study, TCRB repertoires of sorted circulating CD4+ T cell subsets from recently diagnosed type 1 diabetes patients were compared with those of matched healthy donors. A total of approximately 100,000,000 sorted cells were examined across all samples, and the number of cells per subset was strongly correlated with RNA yield.

The High Capacity cDNA Reverse Transcription Kit was used to reverse transcribe all of the isolated RNA, meaning that expressed TCRB transcripts were what got sequenced. Deep immunoSEQ sequencing was applied to naive, central memory and regulatory T cell samples, giving an average of about 3.4 million total reads per sample. Sorted cells were lysed in RLT buffer, and RNA was extracted using DNase-treated RNeasy Micro or Mini kits according to cell number. To prevent cross-contamination, every cell subset was processed on its own, while patient and healthy donor samples were processed together. Using the immunoSEQ multiplex PCR, TCRB sequences were amplified from cDNA into 87-bp fragments spanning the CDR3 region. Sequencing of the amplicons was performed on the Illumina HiSeq platform. The authors' pipeline ran thus. Synthetic template baselines were used to correct PCR bias computationally, reads within Hamming distance 2 were collapsed together, and singletons that could not be merged were discarded. Reads were aligned against IMGT so that V, D and J genes, CDR3 length and insertions or deletions at six rearrangement sites could be assigned. Within each subset, clonotype counts were normalized to sorted cell number, and only after that were true diversity and Gini coefficients computed with the tcR R package. Repertoire sharing was quantified using the overlap coefficient calculated on TCRB nucleotide sequences. Out-of-frame TCRB sequences from naive cells were analyzed as a proxy for the pre-selection repertoire. TCRdb re-hosts the immuneACCESS table, in-frame sequences only. Its copies lack some clones; in the studies checked, an unresolved V gene accounts for under half of them, and the cause for the rest is not known. The DNA was the basis for D and trimming; V, J and clone size are from that table. This sample is represented by around 300,000 clones; 15% of them were singletons. The ten most abundant clones make up less than 0.02% of the sample.

Summary of the overall study and its limitations: The naive, central memory and regulatory TCRB repertoires appeared to resemble one another more closely among patients than among healthy donors. Because cDNA was sequenced instead of genomic DNA, highly expressing activated cells could be over-represented, though the groups showed no difference in activation or CD3 levels. HLA sub-analyses involved small numbers of individuals, so any influence of HLA type on TCRB rearrangement remained unresolved. In all four CD4+ subsets, TCRB CDR3 length was moderately but significantly shorter in type 1 diabetes patients. Shorter templates might have been favored by PCR, but patient and control samples were amplified and corrected together, so both groups would have been affected equally by any skew. Patients with type 1 diabetes made fewer insertions and deleted more nucleotides at VDJ recombination sites, implying thymic rearrangement abnormalities.

This clone came up a few times. The antigen it binds to is not known. No quality values exist for individual bases; no much larger clone is one base distant. Each donor gave one peripheral blood draw, around 0.12 L on average, collected into heparinised tubes. Naive, central memory, regulatory and stem cell-like memory CD4+ T cells were sorted on a BD FACSAria II using a panel including CD45RO, CCR7, CD25, CD127, CD95 and CD27. Every sorted population had a purity above 95%. PBMCs were isolated immediately by Lymphoprep density gradient centrifugation and stained directly without culture. So that batch effects would be minimized, each experiment stained and sorted samples in pairs, pairing one healthy donor with one patient. Reading the germline V gene gives CDR1 SGHTA and CDR2 FQGNSA. Here V drops 1 base and J drops 0 bases, and the junction holds 2 bases not matched to any gene. Including cysteine and phenylalanine, the CDR3 has 15 amino acids. Kept here is only the CDR3 DNA, which spans 45 bases and is read in frame from base 1.

This sequence uses TRBV7-2 and TRBJ2-7, and 8 junction bases match TRBD1. The specimen sequenced was naive CD4+ T cells from blood. The sample's cell subset or site label is to be understood as: true naive CD4+ T cells. The source of this sequence is a man aged 18 to 30 with type 1 diabetes. CDR3 loop: CASSLVGQDSYEQYF. DNA sequence: TGTGCCAGCAGCTTAGTGGGACAGGACTCCTACGAGCAGTACTTC. The reference TRBV7-2 and TRBJ2-7 proteins fill in what lies around the CDR3, so the full variable domain reads GAGVSQSPSNKVTEKGKDVELRCDPISGHTALYWYRQSLGQGLEFLIYFQGNSAPDKSGLPSDRFSAERTGGSVSTLTIQRTQQEDSAVYLCASSLVGQDSYEQYFGPGTRLTVT.